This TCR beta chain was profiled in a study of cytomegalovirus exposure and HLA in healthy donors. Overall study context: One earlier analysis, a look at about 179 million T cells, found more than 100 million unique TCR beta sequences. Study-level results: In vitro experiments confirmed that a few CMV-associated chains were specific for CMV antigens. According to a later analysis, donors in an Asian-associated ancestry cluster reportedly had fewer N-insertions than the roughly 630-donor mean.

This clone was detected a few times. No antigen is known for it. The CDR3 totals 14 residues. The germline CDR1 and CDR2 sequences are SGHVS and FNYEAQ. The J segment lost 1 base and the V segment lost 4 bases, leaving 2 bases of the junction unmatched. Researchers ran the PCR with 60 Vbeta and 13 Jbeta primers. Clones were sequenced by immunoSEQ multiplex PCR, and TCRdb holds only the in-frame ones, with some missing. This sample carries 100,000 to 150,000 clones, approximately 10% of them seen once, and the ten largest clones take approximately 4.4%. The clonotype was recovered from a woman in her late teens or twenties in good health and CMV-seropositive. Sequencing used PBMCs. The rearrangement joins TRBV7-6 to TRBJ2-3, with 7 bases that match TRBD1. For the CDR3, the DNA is TGTGCCAGCAGCTCTGGACAGGGCACAGATACGCAGTATTTT. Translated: CASSSGQGTDTQYF.